The present entry profiles one T cell receptor (beta chain) with its context. Its antigen is as yet unknown. The sample belongs to a study of blood T cells in healthy people across ages. Study-wide findings and caveats: A roughly linear age-dependent decrease characterized TCR beta diversity per million T cells.

Caucasian individuals from Russia who were healthy and aged about 6 to 100 acted as donors. The authors ran a second PCR of 7 to 11 cycles using a sample-barcoded 5' primer and a J-beta primer mix. MiXCR, applied by TCRdb to the 5' RACE reads, yields one record per CDR3 protein. This table has under 700,000 distinct CDR3 sequences, under 30% appearing once. The CDR3 extends over 14 amino acids. Germline V gene lookup returns CDR1 MGHRA and CDR2 YSYEKL. The sample also formed part of further work on T cells of mothers and their children. That source adds: Three healthy Caucasian mothers, along with their six children, were the donors. Unrelated mother-child pairs always had slightly, but never significantly, lower normalized overlap than related pairs.

The specimen was blood. The chain recombines TRBV4-1 with TRBJ2-1; 7 bases fit TRBD1. The J call is doubtful: the DNA matches TRBJ2-7 better. The source of this sequence is a boy younger than 18 in good health. CDR3 loop: CASSQAEGRGEQYF. CDR3 bases: TGCGCCAGCAGCCAAGCTGAAGGCAGGGGGGAGCAGTACTTC.